A single T cell receptor beta chain is shown here with its context. The source of the sample is a study of sequential checkpoint blockade in melanoma. Using immunoSEQ multiplex PCR, the repertoire was profiled, and TCRdb retains in-frame clones only, with some absent. Of about 16,000 clones listed, around 92% were seen once; the top ten hold 24%. The treatment: randomized to nivolumab then ipilimumab (arm A) or the reverse (arm B). Patients had received no earlier DNA-damaging chemotherapy. Sorted cells were live CD3+CD8+, lacking CD19 and CD56, from PBMCs. This clonotype was obtained from a human donor with melanoma. This specimen was CD8+ T cells sorted from blood (inferred from file names), taken from a patient given nivolumab and ipilimumab in sequence.

This chain's CDR3 is CASSLAFQGGNTEAFF. The CDR3 bases are TGCGCCAGCAGCTTGGCATTTCAGGGGGGAAACACTGAAGCTTTCTTT. This chain joins TRBV5-1 and TRBJ1-1; TRBD1 matches 7 bases. The germline V gene has CDR1 SGHRS and CDR2 YFSETQ. The V and J ends lost 0 bases and 2 bases, in that order; junction bases with no gene match: 7. The CDR3 is 16 residues long.